These T cell receptor beta chains were read from a single sample in a study of monozygotic twins with inflammatory bowel disease. Reprocessing the 5' RACE reads, TCRdb reports a single entry for every CDR3 protein and omits DNA. Listed are just over 300,000 distinct CDR3 sequences; 5.6% falls within the top ten. Sequenced: blood. These receptors came from a human donor with ulcerative colitis or Crohn's disease, or a healthy co-twin of an affected twin (not recorded which). CDR3s include the opening cysteine and the closing phenylalanine or tryptophan.

TRBJ1-4	TRBV4-3	CASSQGDRGNEKLFF
TRBJ1-1	TRBV29-1	CSVEPNTEAFF
TRBJ2-6	TRBV6-5	CASSYRTLGANVLTF
TRBJ2-1	TRBV12-3/TRBV12-4	CASSFRRQGTRNEQFF
TRBJ2-1	TRBV6-5	CASSYSARSLSNEQFF
TRBJ1-3	TRBV24-1	CATSESSGNTIYF
TRBJ2-3	TRBV18	CASSPPNRGADTQYF
TRBJ2-7	TRBV4-3	CASSQDPTRGRTYEQYF
TRBJ1-5	TRBV19	CASSIGPGQSNSNQPQHF
TRBJ2-3	TRBV18	CASSPRLTADTQYF
TRBJ2-2	TRBV27	CASSLGTGPGELFF
TRBJ2-7	TRBV15	CATSRARATGSSYEQYF
TRBJ2-5	TRBV6-1	CASKFGTGVGETQYF